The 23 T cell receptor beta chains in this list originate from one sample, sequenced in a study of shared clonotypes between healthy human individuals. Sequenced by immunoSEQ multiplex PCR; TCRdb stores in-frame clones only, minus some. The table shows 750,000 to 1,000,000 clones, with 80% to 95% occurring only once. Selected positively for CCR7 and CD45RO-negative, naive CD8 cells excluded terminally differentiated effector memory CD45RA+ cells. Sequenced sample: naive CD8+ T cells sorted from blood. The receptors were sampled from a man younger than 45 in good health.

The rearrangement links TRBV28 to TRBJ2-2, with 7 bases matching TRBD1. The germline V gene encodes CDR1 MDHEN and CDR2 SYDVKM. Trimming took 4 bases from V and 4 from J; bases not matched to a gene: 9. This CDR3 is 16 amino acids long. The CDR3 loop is CASSWSQTGFTGELFF. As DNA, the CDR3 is TGTGCCAGCAGTTGGTCCCAGACAGGGTTCACCGGGGAGCTGTTTTTT.

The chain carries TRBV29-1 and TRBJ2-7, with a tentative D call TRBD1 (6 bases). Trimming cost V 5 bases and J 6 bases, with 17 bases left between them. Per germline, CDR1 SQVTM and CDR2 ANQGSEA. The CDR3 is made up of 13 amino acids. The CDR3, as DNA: TGCAGCGTTTTAACAGGGAGAACGCGCGAGCAGTACTTC. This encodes CSVLTGRTREQYF.

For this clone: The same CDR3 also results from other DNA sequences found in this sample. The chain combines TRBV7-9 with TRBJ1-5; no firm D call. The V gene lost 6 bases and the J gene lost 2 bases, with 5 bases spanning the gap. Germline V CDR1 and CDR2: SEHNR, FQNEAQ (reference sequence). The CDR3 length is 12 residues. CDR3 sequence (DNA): TGTGCCAGCAGGACGGGCAATCAGCCCCAGCATTTT. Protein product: CASRTGNQPQHF.

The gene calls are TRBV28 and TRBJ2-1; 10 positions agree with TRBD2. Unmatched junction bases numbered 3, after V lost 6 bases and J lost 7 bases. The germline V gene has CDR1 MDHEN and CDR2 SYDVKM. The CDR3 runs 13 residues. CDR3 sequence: CASRLAGENEQFF. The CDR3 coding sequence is TGTGCCAGCAGGCTAGCGGGAGAAAATGAGCAGTTCTTC.

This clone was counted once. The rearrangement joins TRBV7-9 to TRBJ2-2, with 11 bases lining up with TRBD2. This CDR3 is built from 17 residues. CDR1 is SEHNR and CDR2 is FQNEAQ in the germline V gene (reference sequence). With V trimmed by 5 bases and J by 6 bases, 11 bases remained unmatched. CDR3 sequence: CASSTSTSGSFSGELFF. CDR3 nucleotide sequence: TGTGCCAGCAGCACCTCCACTAGCGGGAGTTTCTCCGGGGAGCTGTTTTTT.

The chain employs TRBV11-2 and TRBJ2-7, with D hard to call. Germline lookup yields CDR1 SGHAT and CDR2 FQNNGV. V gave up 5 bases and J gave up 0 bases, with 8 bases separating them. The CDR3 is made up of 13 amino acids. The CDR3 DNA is TGTGCCAGCAGCCCCACGGCCTCCTACGAGCAGTACTTC. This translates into CASSPTASYEQYF.

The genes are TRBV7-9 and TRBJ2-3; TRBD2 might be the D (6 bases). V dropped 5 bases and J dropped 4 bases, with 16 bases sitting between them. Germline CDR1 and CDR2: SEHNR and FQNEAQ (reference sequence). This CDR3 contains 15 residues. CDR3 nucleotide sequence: TGTGCCAGCAGCCCACGGACTAAGGAGGCAGATACGCAGTATTTT. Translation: CASSPRTKEADTQYF.

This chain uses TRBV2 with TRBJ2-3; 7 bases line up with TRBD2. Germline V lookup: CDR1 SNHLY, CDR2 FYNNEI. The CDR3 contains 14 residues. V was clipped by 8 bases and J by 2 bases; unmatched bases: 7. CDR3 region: CASPGTTYTDTQYF. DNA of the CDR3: TGTGCCAGCCCAGGGACTACCTACACAGATACGCAGTATTTT.

The CDR3 sequence: CASSVPDSSSGANVLTF. CDR3 nucleotide sequence: TGTGCCAGCAGCGTACCGGACAGCAGCTCTGGGGCCAACGTCCTGACTTTC. This chain joins TRBV13 and TRBJ2-6; perhaps TRBD1 as D (6 bases). V dropped 5 bases and J dropped 0 bases, with 14 bases sitting between them. This CDR3 region has 17 residues. The germline CDR1 and CDR2 sequences are PRHDT and FYEKMQ (reference sequence). Looking up the rest from reference TRBV13 and TRBJ2-6 gives the full variable domain: AAGVIQSPRHLIKEKRETATLKCYPIPRHDTVYWYQQGPGQDPQFLISFYEKMQSDKGSIPDRFSAQQFSDYHSELNMSSLELGDSALYFCASSVPDSSSGANVLTFGAGSRLTVL.

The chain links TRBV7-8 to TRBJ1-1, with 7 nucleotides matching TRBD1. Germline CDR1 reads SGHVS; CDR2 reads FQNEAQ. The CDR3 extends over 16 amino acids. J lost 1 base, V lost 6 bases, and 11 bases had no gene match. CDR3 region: CASRFPGTAGNTEAFF. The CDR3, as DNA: TGTGCCAGCAGATTTCCCGGGACAGCTGGGAACACTGAAGCTTTCTTT.

CDR3 sequence: CASSPLLNPNQPQHF. CDR3 DNA: TGTGCCAGCAGCCCCCTCCTCAACCCCAATCAGCCCCAGCATTTT. The chain couples TRBV28 to TRBJ1-5; D remains unclear. In germline, CDR1 is MDHEN, CDR2 SYDVKM. V was trimmed by 6 bases and J by 3 bases, leaving 15 bases between them. CDR3 length: 15 amino acids.

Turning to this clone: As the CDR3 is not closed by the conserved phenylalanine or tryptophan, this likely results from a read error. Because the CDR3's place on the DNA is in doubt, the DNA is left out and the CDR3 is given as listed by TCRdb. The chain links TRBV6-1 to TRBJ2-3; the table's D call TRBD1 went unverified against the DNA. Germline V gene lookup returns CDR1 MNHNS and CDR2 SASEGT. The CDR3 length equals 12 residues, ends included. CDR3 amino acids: CASSELGTGLAL.

The CDR3 loop is CASSDNYEQYF. In nucleotides, the CDR3 is TGTGCCAGTAGTGATAACTACGAGCAGTACTTC. This chain joins TRBV19 and TRBJ2-7; D not resolved. Trimming cost V 5 bases and J 3 bases, with 5 bases left between them. Germline V lookup: CDR1 LNHDA, CDR2 SQIVND (reference sequence). The CDR3 totals 11 residues.

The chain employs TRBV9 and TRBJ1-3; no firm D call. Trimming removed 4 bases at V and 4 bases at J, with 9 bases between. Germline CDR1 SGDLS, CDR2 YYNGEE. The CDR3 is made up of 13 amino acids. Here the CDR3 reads CASSYGRGNTIYF. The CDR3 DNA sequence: TGTGCCAGCAGCTACGGAAGGGGAAACACCATATATTTT.

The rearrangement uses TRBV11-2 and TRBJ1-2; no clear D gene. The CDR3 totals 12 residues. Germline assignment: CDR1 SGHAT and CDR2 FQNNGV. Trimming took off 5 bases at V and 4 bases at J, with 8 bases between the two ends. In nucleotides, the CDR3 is TGTGCCAGCAGCAGAAAGACCTATGGCTACACCTTC. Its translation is CASSRKTYGYTF.

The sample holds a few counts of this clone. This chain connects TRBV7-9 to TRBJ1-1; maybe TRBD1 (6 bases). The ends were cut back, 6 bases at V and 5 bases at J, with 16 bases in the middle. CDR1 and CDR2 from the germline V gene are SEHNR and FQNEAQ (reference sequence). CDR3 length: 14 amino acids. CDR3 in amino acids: CASRVGGGKTEAFF. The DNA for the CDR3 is TGTGCCAGCAGAGTGGGAGGGGGGAAAACTGAAGCTTTCTTT.

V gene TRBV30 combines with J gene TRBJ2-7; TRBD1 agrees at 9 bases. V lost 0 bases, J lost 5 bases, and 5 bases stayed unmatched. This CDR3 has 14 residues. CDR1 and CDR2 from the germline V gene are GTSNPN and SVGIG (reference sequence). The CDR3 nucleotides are TGTGCCTGGAGTGTACAGGGGGCGCCAGACGAGCAGTACTTC. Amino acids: CAWSVQGAPDEQYF. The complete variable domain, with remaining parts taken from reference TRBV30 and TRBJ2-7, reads SQTIHQWPATLVQPVGSPLSLECTVEGTSNPNLYWYRQAAGRGLQLLFYSVGIGQISSEVPQNLSASRPQDRQFILSSKKLLLSDSGFYLCAWSVQGAPDEQYFGPGTRLTVT.

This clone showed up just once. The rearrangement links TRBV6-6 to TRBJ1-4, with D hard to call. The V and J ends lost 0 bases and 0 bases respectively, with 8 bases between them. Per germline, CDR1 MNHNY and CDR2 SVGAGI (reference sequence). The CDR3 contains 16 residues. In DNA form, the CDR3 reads TGTGCCAGCAGTTACTCCCGGGAAGCAACTAATGAAAAACTGTTTTTT. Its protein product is CASSYSREATNEKLFF.

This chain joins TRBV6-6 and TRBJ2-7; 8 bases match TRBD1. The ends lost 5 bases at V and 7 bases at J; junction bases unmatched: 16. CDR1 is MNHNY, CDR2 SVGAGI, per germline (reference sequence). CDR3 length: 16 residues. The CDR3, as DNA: TGTGCCAGCAGTCCCGGCCCCGAGCAGGGGGCGGGGGAGCAGTACTTC. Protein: CASSPGPEQGAGEQYF.

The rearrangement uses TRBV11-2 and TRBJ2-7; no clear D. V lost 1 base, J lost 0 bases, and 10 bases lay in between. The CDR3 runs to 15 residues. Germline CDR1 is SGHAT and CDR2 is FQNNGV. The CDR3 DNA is TGTGCCAGCAGCTTAGGAGACCACATCTCCTACGAGCAGTACTTC. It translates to CASSLGDHISYEQYF.

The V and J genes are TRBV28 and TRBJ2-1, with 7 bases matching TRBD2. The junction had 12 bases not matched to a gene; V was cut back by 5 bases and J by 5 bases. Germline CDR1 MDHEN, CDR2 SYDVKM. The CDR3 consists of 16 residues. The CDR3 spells CASSPLGRAGDNEQFF. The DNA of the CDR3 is TGTGCCAGCAGTCCGTTAGGGCGGGCGGGAGACAATGAGCAGTTCTTC.

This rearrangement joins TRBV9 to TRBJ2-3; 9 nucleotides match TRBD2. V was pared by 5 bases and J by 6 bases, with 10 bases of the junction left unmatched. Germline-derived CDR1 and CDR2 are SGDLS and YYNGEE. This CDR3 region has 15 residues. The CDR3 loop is CASREGLAERDTQYF. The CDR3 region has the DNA TGTGCCAGCAGAGAGGGACTAGCAGAGAGGGATACGCAGTATTTT.

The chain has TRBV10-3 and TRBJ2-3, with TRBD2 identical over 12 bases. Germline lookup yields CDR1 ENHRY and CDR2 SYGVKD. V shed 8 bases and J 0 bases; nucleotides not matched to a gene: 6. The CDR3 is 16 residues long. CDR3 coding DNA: TGTGCCATCCGAGCCACTAGCGGGAGGAGCACAGATACGCAGTATTTT. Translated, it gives CAIRATSGRSTDTQYF.